The 4 T cell receptor beta chains listed next were all sequenced from one sample in a study of lymphopenia after photon versus proton radiotherapy. Sequenced by immunoSEQ multiplex PCR; TCRdb stores in-frame clones only, minus some. The sample shows fewer than 70,000 clones, around 86% of them seen only once. The sequencing used peripheral blood, collected from a patient treated with proton-based radiotherapy. The receptors stem from a man older than 75 with esophageal cancer.

The chain recombines TRBV7-2 with TRBJ2-5; tentatively, D is TRBD1 (6 bases). Germline V gives CDR1 SGHTA, CDR2 FQGNSA. CDR3 length: 14 residues. Trimming cost V 4 bases and J 5 bases, with 14 bases left between them. This CDR3 is CASSSQGGWETQYF. As DNA, the CDR3 is TGTGCCAGCAGCTCACAAGGGGGTTGGGAGACCCAGTACTTC.

This chain joins TRBV27 and TRBJ1-2; TRBD1 might be the D (6 bases). The V end lost 1 base, the J end lost 6 bases, and 9 bases lay between the germline ends. The CDR3 extends over 13 amino acids. Germline-derived CDR1 and CDR2 are MNHEY and SMNVEV (reference sequence). CDR3 bases: TGTGCCAGCAGTTTATGGTCAGGGGATGGCTACACCTTC. Translation gives CASSLWSGDGYTF.

CDR3 sequence (DNA): TGTGCCATCAGTGTAGGTCCCTACAATGAGCAGTTCTTC. Protein sequence: CAISVGPYNEQFF. The chain employs TRBV10-3 and TRBJ2-1; D call uncertain. The CDR3 is 13 residues long. Trimming stripped 4 bases from V and 2 bases from J, with 6 bases between. Germline assignment: CDR1 ENHRY and CDR2 SYGVKD.

This clone has just a few counts. This chain connects TRBV4-2 to TRBJ1-1; D remains ambiguous. V gave up 0 bases and J gave up 0 bases, with 26 bases separating them. This CDR3 is built from 21 residues. CDR1 and CDR2 from the germline V gene are LGHNA and YNFKEQ. The CDR3 loop is CASSQDPNLVVRYGMNTEAFF. As DNA, the CDR3 is TGTGCCAGCAGCCAAGACCCGAATTTGGTGGTGAGATACGGCATGAACACTGAAGCTTTCTTT.